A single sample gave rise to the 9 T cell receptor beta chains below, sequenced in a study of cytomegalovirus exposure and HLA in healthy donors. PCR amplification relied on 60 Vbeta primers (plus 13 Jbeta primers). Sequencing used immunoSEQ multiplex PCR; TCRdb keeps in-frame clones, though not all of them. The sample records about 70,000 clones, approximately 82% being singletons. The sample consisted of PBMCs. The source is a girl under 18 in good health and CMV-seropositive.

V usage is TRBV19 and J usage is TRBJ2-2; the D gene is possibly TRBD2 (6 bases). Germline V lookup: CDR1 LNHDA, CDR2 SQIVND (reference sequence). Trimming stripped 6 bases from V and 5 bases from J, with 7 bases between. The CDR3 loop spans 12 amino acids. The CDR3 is CASRAGTGELFF. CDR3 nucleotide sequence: TGTGCCAGTAGGGCGGGAACCGGGGAGCTGTTTTTT. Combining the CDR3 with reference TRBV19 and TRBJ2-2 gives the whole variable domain DGGITQSPKYLFRKEGQNVTLSCEQNLNHDAMYWYRQDPGQGLRLIYYSQIVNDFQKGDIAEGYSVSREKKESFPLTVTSAQKNPTAFYLCASRAGTGELFFGEGSRLTVL.

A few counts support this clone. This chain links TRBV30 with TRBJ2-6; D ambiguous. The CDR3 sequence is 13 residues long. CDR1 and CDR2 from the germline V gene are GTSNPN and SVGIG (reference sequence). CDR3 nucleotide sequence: TGTGGCAACCTGCGCTCTGGGGCCAACGTCCTGACTTTC. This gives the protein CGNLRSGANVLTF.

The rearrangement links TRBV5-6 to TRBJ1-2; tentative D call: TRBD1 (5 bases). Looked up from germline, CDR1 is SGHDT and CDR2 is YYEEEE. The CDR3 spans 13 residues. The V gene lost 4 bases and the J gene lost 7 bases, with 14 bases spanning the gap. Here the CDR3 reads CASSLQAGIGYTF. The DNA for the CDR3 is TGTGCCAGCAGCCTCCAGGCAGGGATTGGCTACACCTTC.

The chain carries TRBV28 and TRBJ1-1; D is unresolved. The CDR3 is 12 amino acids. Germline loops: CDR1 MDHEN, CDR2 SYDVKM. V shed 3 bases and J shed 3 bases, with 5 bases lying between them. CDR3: CASSFFDTEAFF. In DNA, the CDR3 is TGTGCCAGCAGTTTTTTCGACACTGAAGCTTTCTTT.

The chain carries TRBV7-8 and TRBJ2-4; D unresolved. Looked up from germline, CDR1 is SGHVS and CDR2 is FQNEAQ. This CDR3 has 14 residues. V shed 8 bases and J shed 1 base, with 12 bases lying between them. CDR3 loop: CASGSIGAKNIQYF. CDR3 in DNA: TGTGCCAGCGGGTCTATCGGGGCCAAAAACATTCAGTACTTC. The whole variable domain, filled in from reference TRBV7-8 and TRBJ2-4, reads GAGVSQSPRYKVAKRGQDVALRCDPISGHVSLFWYQQALGQGPEFLTYFQNEAQLDKSGLPSDRFFAERPEGSVSTLKIQRTQQEDSAVYLCASGSIGAKNIQYFGAGTRLSVL.

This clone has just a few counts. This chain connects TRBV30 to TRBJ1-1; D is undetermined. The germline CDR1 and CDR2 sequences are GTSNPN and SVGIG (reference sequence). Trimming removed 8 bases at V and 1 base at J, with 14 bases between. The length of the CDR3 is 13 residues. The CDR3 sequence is CAGLPTGNTEAFF. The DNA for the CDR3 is TGTGCCGGTCTCCCGACGGGGAACACTGAAGCTTTCTTT.

The CDR3 reads CASQGWHEQFF. DNA for the CDR3: TGTGCCAGTCAGGGCTGGCATGAGCAGTTCTTC. The chain combines TRBV19 with TRBJ2-1, with a possible D match to TRBD1 (5 bases). Between the trimmed V and J ends, which lost 8 bases and 8 bases, there was a span of 10 bases. CDR1 and CDR2 (germline): LNHDA, SQIVND (reference sequence). The CDR3 is made up of 11 amino acids.

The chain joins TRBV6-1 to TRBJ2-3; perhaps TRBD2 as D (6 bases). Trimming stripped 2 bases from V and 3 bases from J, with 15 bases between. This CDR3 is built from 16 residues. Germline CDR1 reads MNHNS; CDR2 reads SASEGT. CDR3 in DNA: TGTGCCAGCAGTGAATGGGTCGGGGGAGCTACAGATACGCAGTATTTT. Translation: CASSEWVGGATDTQYF.

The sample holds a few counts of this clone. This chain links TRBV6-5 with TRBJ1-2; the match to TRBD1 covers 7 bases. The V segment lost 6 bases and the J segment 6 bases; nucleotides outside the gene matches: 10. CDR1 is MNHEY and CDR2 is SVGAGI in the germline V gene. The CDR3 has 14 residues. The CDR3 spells CASRDTGERNGYTF. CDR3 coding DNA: TGTGCCAGCAGGGATACAGGGGAACGGAATGGCTACACCTTC.